This entry lists 8 T cell receptor beta chains sequenced from one sample in a study of cytomegalovirus exposure and HLA in healthy donors. Vbeta (60) and Jbeta (13) primers were used in the PCR. Data came from immunoSEQ multiplex PCR; TCRdb stores just in-frame clones and leaves some out. The data contain about 130,000 clones, roughly two thirds of them singletons. What was sequenced was PBMCs. The receptors were sampled from a man aged 25 to 40 in good health and CMV-seropositive.

This rearrangement joins TRBV9 to TRBJ2-5; 7 bases map to TRBD1. CDR3 length: 13 residues. V dropped 4 bases and J dropped 5; count of bases not matched to a gene: 5. Germline V gives CDR1 SGDLS, CDR2 YYNGEE. The CDR3 region has the DNA TGTGCCAGCAGCAGACAGGGCCAGGAGACCCAGTACTTC. Translation gives CASSRQGQETQYF.

The chain has TRBV15 and TRBJ1-5, with no clear D. Between the trimmed V and J ends, which lost 0 bases and 7 bases, there was a span of 10 bases. The CDR3 is 14 amino acids. Germline assignment: CDR1 LNHNV and CDR2 YYDKDF (reference sequence). The CDR3 bases are TGTGCCACCAGCAGAGATTCGTCAGGCCAGCCCCAGCATTTT. Encoded protein: CATSRDSSGQPQHF.

This clone showed up just once. V is TRBV2 and J is TRBJ2-3, with 9 bases fitting TRBD2. Germline values: CDR1 SNHLY, CDR2 FYNNEI. V shed 4 bases, J shed 3 bases, and the junction held 5 bases outside the gene matches. The CDR3 is 15 residues long. CDR3 sequence: CASSGLAGWTDTQYF. Written as DNA, the CDR3 is TGTGCCAGCAGTGGGCTAGCGGGATGGACAGATACGCAGTATTTT.

The V call is TRBV5-1, the J call TRBJ2-1, with D unclear. The germline V gene encodes CDR1 SGHRS and CDR2 YFSETQ. The CDR3 loop spans 14 amino acids. The V gene lost 4 bases and the J gene lost 3 bases, with 11 bases spanning the gap. CDR3 protein: CASSIEYSYNEQFF. CDR3 bases: TGCGCCAGCAGCATTGAATATAGCTACAATGAGCAGTTCTTC.

This chain connects TRBV11-3 to TRBJ2-1; 7 positions agree with TRBD2. This CDR3 has 15 residues. CDR1 and CDR2 (germline): SGHNT, YENEEA. Trimming cost V 1 base and J 9 bases; bases outside gene matches: 9. CDR3 sequence: CASSLGGSGYGEQFF. The DNA for the CDR3 is TGTGCCAGCAGCTTAGGTGGTAGCGGGTATGGTGAGCAGTTCTTC.

The chain couples TRBV11-3 to TRBJ2-1; 7 positions match TRBD2. The V and J ends lost 5 bases and 8 bases, in that order; junction bases with no gene match: 15. Germline values: CDR1 SGHNT, CDR2 YENEEA. This CDR3 is built from 16 residues. CDR3 DNA sequence: TGTGCCAGCAGCCCCCGTGGAGTAGCGGGTTTCGATGAGCAGTTCTTC. Its protein is CASSPRGVAGFDEQFF.

The J gene is TRBJ1-2, the V gene TRBV21-1. TRBV21-1 is marked as a pseudogene. CDR3 size: 15 residues. CDR3 sequence reads: CASSPSGRGGYGYTF. Written as DNA, the CDR3 is TGTGCCAGCAGCCCCTCTGGGAGGGGAGGCTATGGCTACACCTTC.

The chain carries TRBV23-1 and TRBJ2-6; D remains unclear. TRBV23-1 is placed among ORFs of uncertain function. V lost 0 bases and J 0 bases, leaving 12 bases between the germline ends. The CDR3 is made up of 18 amino acids. CDR3 bases: TGCGCCAGCAGTCAATCCCGCCGTCCCAGCTCTGGGGCCAACGTCCTGACTTTC. Amino acids: CASSQSRRPSSGANVLTF.